This section outlines one T cell receptor beta chain sequence together with its context. Its recognized antigen is unknown. No base quality information exists; no much larger clone differs at one position. The hyperthyroidism patients were between 18 and 65 years old and newly diagnosed, with a disease duration of less than 2 months. Any patient with an uncontrolled infection, another autoimmune disease, pregnancy or lactation was excluded. Diagnoses relied on clinical symptoms, serum thyroxine and TRAb, thyroid ultrasound and orbital computed tomography. Blood from progressor patients was drawn when they were first diagnosed with hyperthyroidism, before any ophthalmopathy symptoms appeared. PBMCs were separated from roughly 10 ml of fresh peripheral blood using Ficoll-Paque density gradient centrifugation. Progressor patients were defined as those initially diagnosed with Graves' hyperthyroidism in whom ophthalmopathy developed during follow-up. Total RNA was extracted using Trizol reagent, and RNA quality was assessed on an Agilent 2100 Bioanalyzer.

Amplification of TCR beta CDR3 regions was carried out from RNA transcripts. For the first round of RT-PCR on the TCR CDR3, the HTBI primer set was used together with the Qiagen OneStep RT-PCR kit. The libraries were constructed in a second round of multiplex PCR and then size-selected and purified. Sequencing of the libraries was done on an Illumina HiSeq2000 using paired-end 100 bp reads. The paper's processing steps were these. SOAPnuke was used to process the raw data, with reads discarded if the reads contained adapters or uncalled bases, had a mean Phred below 15, or lacked an exact constant-primer or identifier match. COPE v1.2.5 was used to merge high-quality paired reads, and clonotypes were defined as unique nucleotide sequences. MiTCR v1.1 was used to align the clonotypes against IMGT TRBV, TRBD and TRBJ reference segments. Analysis was restricted to V-J combinations with a frequency above 0.0001, which covered just over 98% of repertoires. A TCS score was defined as the ratio of F50 (clonal expansion) to E x V (chaos), with BLOSUM62-based TCRdist applied between CDR3 peptides within each V-J. Welch's t-statistics and random forest reduced around 550 V-J features to some 14, which were used in a naive Bayes classifier (R e1071). TCRdb cleaned the public reads at Q25 with fastp, built clones with MiXCR and kept in-frame beta chains. Each entry is one CDR3 protein sequence, shown with its most common DNA and genes. TCRdb's processing, not the study's, gives the V and J calls here. This sample lists approximately 400,000 distinct CDR3 sequences; about 15% were detected once. The top ten clones comprise 28% of the sample.

The record originates from a study of T cells in Graves' hyperthyroidism and ophthalmopathy (dated by TCRdb to between 2017 and 2020). About the full investigation: Peripheral blood was sampled at the time of initial diagnosis, prior to any treatment. Once sampling was done, hyperthyroidism patients were given methimazole at a starting dose of 30 mg daily, whereas ophthalmopathy patients were given high-dose intravenous methylprednisolone. Prospective prediction of ophthalmopathy was tested in an independent validation cohort consisting of 18 hyperthyroidism patients and some 16 patients who later progressed to ophthalmopathy. The paper describes TCR Vbeta CDR3 sequencing of around 140 peripheral blood samples, made up of about 40 ophthalmopathy patients, approximately 73 hyperthyroidism patients and some 17 progressor patients. The 90 to 100 discovery patients were randomly divided into training and test sets at a 7:3 ratio. Thyroid tissue and blood T-cell repertoires from six or seven Graves' hyperthyroidism patients were also compared in the study. To identify TCR V-J signatures that set the groups apart, the researchers used a discovery cohort of 100 or so patients, made up of approximately 43 with Graves' ophthalmopathy and 57 with stable Graves' hyperthyroidism. What the research found in general, with its limitations: Most expanded thyroid clonotypes (frequency above 0.001) were also detected in blood, suggesting blood repertoires may reflect thyroid immune responses. During validation, the model predicted progression to ophthalmopathy a median of roughly 7.1 months ahead of onset, with just under 71% sensitivity and more than 72% specificity. In cross-validation, a model built on a 13 V-J signature told ophthalmopathy apart from stable hyperthyroidism with approximately 90% sensitivity and around 81% specificity, and in testing the same model reached 80%/75%. Sample size was not statistically predetermined, and investigators were not blinded to group allocation.

Spanning cysteine to phenylalanine, the CDR3 consists of 14 amino acids. The DNA shown is the 42-base CDR3, in frame from base 1. CDR1 and CDR2 are read off the germline V gene (reference sequence) as DFQATT and SNEGSKA. The rearrangement joined TRBV20-1 to TRBJ2-2, with TRBD2 tentatively as D gene (6 bases match). The sample was blood. This TCR was sampled from a woman aged 18 to 35 with Graves' hyperthyroidism that later progressed to Graves' ophthalmopathy. The CDR3 protein: CNAKFGGNTGELFF. The DNA sequence reads TGCAATGCGAAGTTCGGGGGTAACACCGGGGAGCTGTTTTTT.